Shown below are 2 T cell receptor beta chains from a single sample sequenced in a study of blood T cell repertoires in COVID-19 (TCRdb year 2020). The library came from the immunoSEQ multiplex PCR assay. The source is immuneACCESS, and TCRdb retained only in-frame sequences with V and J called. Part of the clones is not carried over; for the studies checked, unresolved V genes explain less than half of this, and the remainder is unexplained. The sample data list over 400,000 clones, and over 75% of these were observed just once. Of the sample, more than 3% falls within the top ten clones. The sample taken for sequencing was peripheral blood. These receptors all stem from a human donor in a cohort sampled during active COVID-19.

V is TRBV5-1 and J is TRBJ2-1; 7 nucleotides match TRBD2. CDR3 length: 15 residues. Germline CDR1 is SGHRS and CDR2 is YFSETQ. Trimming took 4 bases from V and 2 from J; bases not matched to a gene: 6. The CDR3 here is CASSEGGRAYNEQFF. DNA of the CDR3: TGCGCCAGCAGCGAAGGAGGGAGGGCCTACAATGAGCAGTTCTTC.

This rearrangement joins TRBV18 to TRBJ1-1; 9 bases agree with TRBD1. The length of the CDR3 is 13 residues. The germline V gene has CDR1 KGHSH and CDR2 LQKENI. The trim removed 6 bases at V and 11 bases at J, leaving 10 bases unmatched. The DNA for the CDR3 is TGTGCCAGCTCCCCGAGGACAGGGGAGGACGCTTTCTTT. It translates to CASSPRTGEDAFF.